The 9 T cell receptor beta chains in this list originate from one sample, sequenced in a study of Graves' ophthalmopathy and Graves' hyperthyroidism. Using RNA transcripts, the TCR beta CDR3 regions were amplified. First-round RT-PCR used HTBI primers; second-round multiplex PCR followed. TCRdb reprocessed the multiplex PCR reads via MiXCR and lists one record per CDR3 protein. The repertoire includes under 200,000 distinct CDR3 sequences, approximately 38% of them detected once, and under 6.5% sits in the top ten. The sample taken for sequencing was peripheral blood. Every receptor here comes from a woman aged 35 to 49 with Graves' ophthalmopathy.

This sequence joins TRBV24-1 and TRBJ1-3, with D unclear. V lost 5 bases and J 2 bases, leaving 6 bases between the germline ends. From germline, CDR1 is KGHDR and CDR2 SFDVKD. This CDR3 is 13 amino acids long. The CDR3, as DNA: TGTGCCACCAGTGCCGGGGCTGGAAACACCATATATTTT. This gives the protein CATSAGAGNTIYF.

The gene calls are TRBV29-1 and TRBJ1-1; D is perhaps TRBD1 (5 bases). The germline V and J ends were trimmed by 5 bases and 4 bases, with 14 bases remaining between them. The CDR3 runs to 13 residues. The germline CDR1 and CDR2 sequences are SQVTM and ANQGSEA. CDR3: CSVLGPLSTEAFF. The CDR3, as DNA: TGCAGCGTTTTGGGACCCCTGAGCACTGAAGCTTTCTTT. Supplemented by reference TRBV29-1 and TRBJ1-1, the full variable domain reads SAVISQKPSRDICQRGTSLTIQCQVDSQVTMMFWYRQQPGQSLTLIATANQGSEATYESGFVIDKFPISRPNLTFSTLTVSNMSPEDSSIYLCSVLGPLSTEAFFGQGTRLTVV.

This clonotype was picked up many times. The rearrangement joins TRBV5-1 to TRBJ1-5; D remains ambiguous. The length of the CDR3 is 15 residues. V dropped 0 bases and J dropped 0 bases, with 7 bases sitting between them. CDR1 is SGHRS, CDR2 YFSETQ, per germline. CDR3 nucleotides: TGCGCCAGCAGCTTGGACAGCTATAGCAATCAGCCCCAGCATTTT. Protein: CASSLDSYSNQPQHF. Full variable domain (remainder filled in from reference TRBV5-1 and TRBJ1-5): KAGVTQTPRYLIKTRGQQVTLSCSPISGHRSVSWYQQTPGQGLQFLFEYFSETQRNKGNFPGRFSGRQFSNSRSEMNVSTLELGDSALYLCASSLDSYSNQPQHFGDGTRLSIL.

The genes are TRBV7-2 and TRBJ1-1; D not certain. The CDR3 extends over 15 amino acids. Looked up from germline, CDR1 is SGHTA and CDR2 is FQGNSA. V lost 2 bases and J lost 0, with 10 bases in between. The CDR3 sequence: CASSLFGRMNTEAFF. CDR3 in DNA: TGTGCCAGCAGCTTATTTGGGCGGATGAACACTGAAGCTTTCTTT.

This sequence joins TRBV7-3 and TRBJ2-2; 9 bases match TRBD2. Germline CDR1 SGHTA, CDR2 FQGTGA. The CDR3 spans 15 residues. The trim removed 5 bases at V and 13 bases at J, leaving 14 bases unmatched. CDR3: CASSPDGREGLGLFF. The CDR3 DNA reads TGTGCCAGCAGCCCCGACGGGCGGGAGGGCCTCGGGCTGTTTTTT.

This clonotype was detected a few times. Here the CDR3 DNA reads TGTGCTGCCGACGTTCTTGACTATGGCTACACCTTC. This gives the protein CAADVLDYGYTF. This rearrangement joins TRBV30 to TRBJ1-2; D gene ambiguous. From germline, CDR1 is GTSNPN and CDR2 SVGIG (reference sequence). The CDR3 spans 12 residues. Full variable domain (rest looked up from reference TRBV30 and TRBJ1-2): SQTIHQWPATLVQPVGSPLSLECTVEGTSNPNLYWYRQAAGRGLQLLFYSVGIGQISSEVPQNLSASRPQDRQFILSSKKLLLSDSGFYLCAADVLDYGYTFGSGTRLTVV.

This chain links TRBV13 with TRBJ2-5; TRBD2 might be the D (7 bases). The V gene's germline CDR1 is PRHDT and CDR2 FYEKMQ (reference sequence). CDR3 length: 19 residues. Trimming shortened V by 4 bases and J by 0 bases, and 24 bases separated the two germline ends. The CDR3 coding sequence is TGTGCCAGCAGCTCAGGGGCGCGGGCTAGCGGACTGTACCAAGAGACCCAGTACTTC. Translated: CASSSGARASGLYQETQYF.

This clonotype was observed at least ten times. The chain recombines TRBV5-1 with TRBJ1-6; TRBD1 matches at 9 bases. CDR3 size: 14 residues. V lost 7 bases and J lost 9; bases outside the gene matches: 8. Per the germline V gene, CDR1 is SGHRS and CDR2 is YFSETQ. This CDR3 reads CASGLGTGTSPLHF. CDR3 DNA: TGCGCCAGCGGACTCGGGACAGGGACTTCACCCCTCCACTTT. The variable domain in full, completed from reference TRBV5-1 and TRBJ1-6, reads KAGVTQTPRYLIKTRGQQVTLSCSPISGHRSVSWYQQTPGQGLQFLFEYFSETQRNKGNFPGRFSGRQFSNSRSEMNVSTLELGDSALYLCASGLGTGTSPLHFGNGTRLTVT.

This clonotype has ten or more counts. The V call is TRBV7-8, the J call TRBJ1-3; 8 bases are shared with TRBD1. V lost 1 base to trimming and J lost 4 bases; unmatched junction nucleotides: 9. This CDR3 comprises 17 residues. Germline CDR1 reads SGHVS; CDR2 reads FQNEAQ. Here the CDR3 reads CASSLVSDRDLGNTIYF. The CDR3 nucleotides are TGTGCCAGCAGCTTAGTATCGGACAGGGATCTCGGAAACACCATATATTTT.